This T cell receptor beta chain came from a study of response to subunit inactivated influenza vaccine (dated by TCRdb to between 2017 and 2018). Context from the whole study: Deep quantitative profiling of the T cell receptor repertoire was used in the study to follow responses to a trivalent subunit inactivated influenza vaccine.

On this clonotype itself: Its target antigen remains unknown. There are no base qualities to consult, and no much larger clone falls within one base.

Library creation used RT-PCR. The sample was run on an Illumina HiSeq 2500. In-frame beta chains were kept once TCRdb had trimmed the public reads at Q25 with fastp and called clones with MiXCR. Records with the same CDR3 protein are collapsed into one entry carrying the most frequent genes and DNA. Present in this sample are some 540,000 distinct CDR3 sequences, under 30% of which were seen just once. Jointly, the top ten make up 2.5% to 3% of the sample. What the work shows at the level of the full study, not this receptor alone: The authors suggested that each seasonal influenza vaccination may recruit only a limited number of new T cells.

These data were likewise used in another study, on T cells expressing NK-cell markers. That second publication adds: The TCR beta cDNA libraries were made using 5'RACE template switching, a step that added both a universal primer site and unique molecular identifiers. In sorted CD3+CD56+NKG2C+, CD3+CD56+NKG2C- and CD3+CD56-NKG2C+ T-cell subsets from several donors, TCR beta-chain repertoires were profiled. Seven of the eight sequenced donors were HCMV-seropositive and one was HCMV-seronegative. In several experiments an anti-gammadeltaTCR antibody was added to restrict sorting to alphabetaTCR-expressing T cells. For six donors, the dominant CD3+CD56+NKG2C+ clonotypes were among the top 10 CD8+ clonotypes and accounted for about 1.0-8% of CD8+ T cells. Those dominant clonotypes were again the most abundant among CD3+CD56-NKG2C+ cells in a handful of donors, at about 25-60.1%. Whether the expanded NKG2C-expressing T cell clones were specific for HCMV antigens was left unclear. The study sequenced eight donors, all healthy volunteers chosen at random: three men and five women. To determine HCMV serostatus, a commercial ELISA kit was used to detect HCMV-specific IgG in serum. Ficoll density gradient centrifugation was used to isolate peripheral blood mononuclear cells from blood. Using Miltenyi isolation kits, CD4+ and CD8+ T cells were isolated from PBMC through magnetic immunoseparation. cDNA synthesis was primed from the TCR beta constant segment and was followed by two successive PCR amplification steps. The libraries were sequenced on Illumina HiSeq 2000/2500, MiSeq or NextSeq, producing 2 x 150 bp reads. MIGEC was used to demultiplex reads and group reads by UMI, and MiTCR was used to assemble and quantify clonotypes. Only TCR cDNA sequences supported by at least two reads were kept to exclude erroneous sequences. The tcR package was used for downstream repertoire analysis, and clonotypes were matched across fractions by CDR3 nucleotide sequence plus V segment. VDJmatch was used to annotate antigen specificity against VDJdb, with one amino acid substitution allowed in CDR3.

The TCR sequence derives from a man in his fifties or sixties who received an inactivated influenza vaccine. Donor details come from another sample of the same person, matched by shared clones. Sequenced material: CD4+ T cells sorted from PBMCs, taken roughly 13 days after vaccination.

The bases are TGTGCCAGTAGTACGGGAGTGGGCGAGCAGTACTTC. Its product reads: CASSTGVGEQYF. The rearranged segments are TRBV28 and TRBJ2-7, with TRBD2 perhaps the D gene, on 6 matching bases. V lost 9 bases and J lost 6 bases; the stretch between them is 15 bases long. Spanning cysteine to phenylalanine, the CDR3 consists of 12 amino acids. Kept here is only the CDR3 DNA, which spans 36 bases and is read in frame from base 1. The germline V gene supplies CDR1 MDHEN and CDR2 SYDVKM.